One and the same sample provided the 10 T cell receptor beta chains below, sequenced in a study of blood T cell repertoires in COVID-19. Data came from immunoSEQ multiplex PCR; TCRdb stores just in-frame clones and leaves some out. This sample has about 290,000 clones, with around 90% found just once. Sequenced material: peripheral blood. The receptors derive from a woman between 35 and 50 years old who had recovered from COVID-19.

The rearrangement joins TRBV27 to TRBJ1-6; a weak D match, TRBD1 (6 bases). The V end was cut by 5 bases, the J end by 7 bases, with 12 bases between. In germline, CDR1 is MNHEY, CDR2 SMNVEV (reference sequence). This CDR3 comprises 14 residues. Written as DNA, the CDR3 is TGTGCCAGCAGTGCCTCGACAGGCAATTCACCCCTCCACTTT. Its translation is CASSASTGNSPLHF.

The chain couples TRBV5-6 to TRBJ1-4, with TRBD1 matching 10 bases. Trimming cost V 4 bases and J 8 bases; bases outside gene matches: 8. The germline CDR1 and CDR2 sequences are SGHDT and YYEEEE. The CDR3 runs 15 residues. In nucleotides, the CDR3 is TGTGCCAGCAGCCCGGGGACAGGGGATGGGGAAAAACTGTTTTTT. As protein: CASSPGTGDGEKLFF.

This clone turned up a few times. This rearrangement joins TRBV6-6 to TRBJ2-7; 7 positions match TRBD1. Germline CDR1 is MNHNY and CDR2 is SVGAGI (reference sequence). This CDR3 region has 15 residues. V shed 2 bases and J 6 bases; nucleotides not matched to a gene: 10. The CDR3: CASSYEGRQGSEQYF. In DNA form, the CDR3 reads TGTGCCAGCAGTTACGAAGGTAGACAGGGAAGCGAGCAGTACTTC.

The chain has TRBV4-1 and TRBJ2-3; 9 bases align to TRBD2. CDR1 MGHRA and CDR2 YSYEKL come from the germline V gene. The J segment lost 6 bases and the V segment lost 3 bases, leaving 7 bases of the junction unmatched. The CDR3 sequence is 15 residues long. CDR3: CASSHISGGRDTQYF. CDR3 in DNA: TGCGCCAGCAGCCACATTAGCGGGGGCAGGGATACGCAGTATTTT.

CDR3 DNA: TGTGCCAGCACCAAGGAAGCGGGAGGTTACAATGAGCAGTTCTTC. It specifies CASTKEAGGYNEQFF. The rearrangement joins TRBV6-5 to TRBJ2-1, with 9 bases identical to TRBD2. V lost 7 bases, J lost 4 bases, and 8 bases stayed unmatched. This CDR3 has 15 amino acids. Germline CDR1 and CDR2: MNHEY and SVGAGI.

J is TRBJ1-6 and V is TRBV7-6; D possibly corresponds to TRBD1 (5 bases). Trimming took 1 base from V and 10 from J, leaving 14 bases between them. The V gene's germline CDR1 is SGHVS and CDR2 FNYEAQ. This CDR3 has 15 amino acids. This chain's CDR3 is CASSLEGQIGSPLHF. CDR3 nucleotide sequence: TGTGCCAGCAGCTTAGAAGGACAAATCGGCTCACCCCTCCACTTT.

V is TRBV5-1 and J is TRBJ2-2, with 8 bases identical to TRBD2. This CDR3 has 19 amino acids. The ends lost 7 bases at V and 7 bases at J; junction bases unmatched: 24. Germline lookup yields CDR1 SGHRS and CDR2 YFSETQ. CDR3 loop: CASGYSGARERETVGELFF. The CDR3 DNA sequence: TGCGCCAGCGGATATTCAGGTGCTAGAGAGCGGGAGACTGTCGGGGAGCTGTTTTTT.

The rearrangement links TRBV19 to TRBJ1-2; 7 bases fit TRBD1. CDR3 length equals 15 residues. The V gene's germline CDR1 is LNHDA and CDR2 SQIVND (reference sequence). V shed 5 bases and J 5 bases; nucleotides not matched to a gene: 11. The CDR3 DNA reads TGTGCCAGTAGTGTCCCACAGGGGCTAAGGTATGGCTACACCTTC. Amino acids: CASSVPQGLRYGYTF.

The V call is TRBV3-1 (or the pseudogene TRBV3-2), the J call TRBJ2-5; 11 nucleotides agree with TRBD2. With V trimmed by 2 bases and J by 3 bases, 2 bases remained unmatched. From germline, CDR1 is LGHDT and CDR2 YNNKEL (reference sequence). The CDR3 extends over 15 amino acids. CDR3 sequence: CASSQLAGGEETQYF. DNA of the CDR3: TGTGCCAGCAGCCAACTAGCGGGAGGAGAAGAGACCCAGTACTTC.

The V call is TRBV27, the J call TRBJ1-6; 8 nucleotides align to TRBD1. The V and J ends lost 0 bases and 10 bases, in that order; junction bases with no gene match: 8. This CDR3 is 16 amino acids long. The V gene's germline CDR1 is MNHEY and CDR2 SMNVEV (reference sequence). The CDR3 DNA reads TGTGCCAGCAGTTTATCCGGACAGGGCTCTCAATCACCCCTCCACTTT. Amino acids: CASSLSGQGSQSPLHF.